Shown below are 20 T cell receptor beta chains from a single sample sequenced in a study of regulatory T cells in long-lasting Graves disease. Time point in this sample: newly diagnosed GD, antithyroid drugs for less than 3 months. PBMCs provided the RNA from which the TCR library was made. Building the TCR beta libraries relied on iRepertoire HTBI primers, and CDR3 regions underwent Arm-PCR. TCRdb processed the multiplex PCR reads anew with MiXCR; each CDR3 protein has one entry. The sample lists about 540,000 distinct CDR3 sequences; roughly 14% were seen once. These records were also assigned to another study, of T cells in Graves' hyperthyroidism and ophthalmopathy.

Specimen: peripheral blood mononuclear cells (PBMCs), collected at new diagnosis, from a patient treated with antithyroid drugs. The receptors were gathered from a man aged 25-45 years with Graves disease.

The table lists this clonotype with many counts. The genes are TRBV15 and TRBJ1-5; no clear D. There are 12 residues in the CDR3. Germline V lookup: CDR1 LNHNV, CDR2 YYDKDF (reference sequence). V gave up 9 bases and J gave up 4 bases, with 10 bases separating them. CDR3 loop: CATNTPNQPQHF. The CDR3 nucleotides read TGTGCCACTAATACACCAAATCAGCCCCAGCATTTT.

This clonotype was detected many times. V gene TRBV5-1 combines with J gene TRBJ2-6; TRBD1 agrees at 10 bases. The CDR3 spans 18 residues. Per germline, CDR1 SGHRS and CDR2 YFSETQ. The ends lost 5 bases at V and 0 bases at J; junction bases unmatched: 8. The CDR3 here is CASSSTGGTTSGANVLTF. The CDR3 region has the DNA TGCGCCAGCAGTTCGACAGGGGGCACTACCTCTGGGGCCAACGTCCTGACTTTC.

On this clonotype: One end of the junction fails to match germline, which may point to a read error. The chain couples TRBV7-2 to TRBJ2-1; no firm D call. The V gene's germline CDR1 is SGHTA and CDR2 FQGNSA. The CDR3 runs to 13 residues. CDR3 DNA: TGTGCCGGCAGCTCACCGCGGACCCATGGTAGGTTCTTC. Translated: CAGSSPRTHGRFF. The variable domain in full, with the rest retrieved from reference TRBV7-2 and TRBJ2-1, is GAGVSQSPSNKVTEKGKDVELRCDPISGHTALYWYRQSLGQGLEFLIYFQGNSAPDKSGLPSDRFSAERTGGSVSTLTIQRTQQEDSAVYLCAGSSPRTHGRFFGPGTRLTVL.

This clonotype was recorded at least ten times. The V call is TRBV12-5, the J call TRBJ2-7; 9 nucleotides match TRBD1. The CDR3 length is 13 residues. Germline V gives CDR1 LGHNT, CDR2 FRNRAP. With 4 bases clipped from V and 5 bases from J, the junction kept 3 bases outside the gene matches. CDR3 region: CASGSDRGHEQYF. For the CDR3, the DNA is TGTGCTAGTGGTTCGGACAGGGGTCACGAGCAGTACTTC.

This clonotype was counted a few times. The CDR3 region has the DNA TGTGCCAGCACCGAGGGGAGGAGGATGGAGACCCAGTACTTC. Translating it yields CASTEGRRMETQYF. This chain joins TRBV2 and TRBJ2-5, with D maybe TRBD2 (6 bases). This CDR3 is 14 amino acids long. Trimming cost V 7 bases and J 5 bases, with 17 bases left between them. CDR1 is SNHLY, CDR2 FYNNEI, per germline. The full variable domain, rest sourced from reference TRBV2 and TRBJ2-5, is EPEVTQTPSHQVTQMGQEVILRCVPISNHLYFYWYRQILGQKVEFLVSFYNNEISEKSEIFDDQFSVERPDGSNFTLKIRSTKLEDSAMYFCASTEGRRMETQYFGPGTRLLVL.

This clonotype was recorded at least ten times. V is TRBV24-1 and J is TRBJ1-2, with 7 positions matching TRBD1. The CDR3 length is 17 residues. With V trimmed by 4 bases and J by 4 bases, 14 bases remained unmatched. Germline CDR1 is KGHDR and CDR2 is SFDVKD. The CDR3 DNA is TGTGCCACCAGTGACCCCCTTGCAGGGGGGCGCGCCTATGGCTACACCTTC. Encoded protein: CATSDPLAGGRAYGYTF.

This clonotype has just a few counts. The chain combines TRBV10-3 with TRBJ2-7; a weak D match, TRBD2 (7 bases). V lost 10 bases to trimming and J lost 3 bases, with 16 bases between them. In germline, CDR1 is ENHRY, CDR2 SYGVKD. This CDR3 is built from 13 residues. As DNA, the CDR3 is TGTGCCACCACGGGGGGCAGGTTCTACGAGCAGTACTTC. It yields the protein CATTGGRFYEQYF.

This clonotype was seen many times. As DNA, the CDR3 is TGTGCCAGCAGCCCTGCAGGACAGCAAAGAAAACTGTTTTTT. As protein: CASSPAGQQRKLFF. The rearrangement uses TRBV11-2 and TRBJ1-4; TRBD1 is a possible D gene (6 bases). Germline CDR1 SGHAT, CDR2 FQNNGV. This CDR3 spans 14 amino acids. V was shortened by 5 bases and J by 10 bases, with 17 bases between the two germline ends.

This clonotype was picked up many times. The CDR3: CSAATGNNNEQFF. As DNA, the CDR3 is TGCAGTGCCGCGACAGGGAATAACAATGAGCAGTTCTTC. The chain links TRBV20-1 to TRBJ2-1; 7 bases agree with TRBD1. Germline CDR1 reads DFQATT; CDR2 reads SNEGSKA (reference sequence). V shed 6 bases and J 5 bases; nucleotides not matched to a gene: 7. The CDR3 spans 13 residues.

Ten or more counts support this clonotype. This chain joins TRBV12-3 or TRBV12-4 and TRBJ1-5; the match to TRBD1 covers 9 bases. V dropped 6 bases and J dropped 9; count of bases not matched to a gene: 9. The CDR3 spans 14 residues. CDR3 sequence: CASSGGTGLRPQHF. CDR3 coding DNA: TGTGCCAGCAGCGGTGGGACAGGGCTACGGCCCCAGCATTTT.

For this clonotype: This may come from a read error, since a much larger clone is one base off. The CDR3 end shows no conserved phenylalanine or tryptophan, and so a read error is likely. This chain links TRBV18 with TRBJ1-2; D gene unclear. Germline-derived CDR1 and CDR2 are KGHSH and LQKENI. Trimming took off 3 bases at V and 8 bases at J, with 13 bases between the two ends. The CDR3 has 13 amino acids. The DNA of the CDR3 is TGTGCCAGCTCACCGACGGAAAGACGGGGCTACACCCTC. It encodes CASSPTERRGYTL.

The chain combines TRBV11-2 with TRBJ2-2; D is possibly TRBD1 (5 bases). CDR1 SGHAT and CDR2 FQNNGV come from the germline V gene. Trimming stripped 6 bases from V and 8 bases from J, with 19 bases between. The CDR3 loop spans 15 amino acids. CDR3 sequence (DNA): TGTGCCAGCAGACCTATAAGCAGGGCTACGGGGGAGCTGTTTTTT. Amino acid sequence: CASRPISRATGELFF. The variable domain in full, completed from reference TRBV11-2 and TRBJ2-2, reads EAGVAQSPRYKIIEKRQSVAFWCNPISGHATLYWYQQILGQGPKLLIQFQNNGVVDDSQLPKDRFSAERLKGVDSTLKIQPAKLEDSAVYLCASRPISRATGELFFGEGSRLTVL.

The chain uses TRBV27 and TRBJ2-7; a possible D gene is TRBD2 (5 bases). This CDR3 is 11 amino acids long. Trimming stripped 8 bases from V and 3 bases from J, with 8 bases between. Per germline, CDR1 MNHEY and CDR2 SMNVEV (reference sequence). CDR3 protein: CASGEYYEQYF. DNA for the CDR3: TGTGCCAGCGGGGAGTACTACGAGCAGTACTTC.

This clonotype was found a few times. The germline gene is not matched at one end of the junction; a read error may be the cause. V is TRBV12-3 or TRBV12-4 and J is TRBJ2-7; either TRBD1 or TRBD2 may fit D (5 bases each). The CDR3 loop spans 15 amino acids. The CDR3 coding sequence is TGTGCCAGCAACTGGGACGGAATCGGGTCCTCCGAGCAGTACTTC. It encodes CASNWDGIGSSEQYF.

This clonotype was seen a few times. The J gene is TRBJ1-1, the V gene TRBV29-1, with no clear D. The CDR3 has 12 amino acids. Trimming took 7 bases from V and 7 from J, leaving 16 bases between them. Looked up from germline, CDR1 is SQVTM and CDR2 is ANQGSEA. The DNA for the CDR3 is TGCAGCGCCCGCCCCGGACGGCGTGAAGCTTTCTTT. Its protein product is CSARPGRREAFF.

This clonotype was found a few times. The chain's CDR3 is CASSESRANQPQHF. The CDR3 bases are TGCGCCAGCAGTGAGTCTAGGGCCAATCAGCCCCAGCATTTT. This chain links TRBV10-2 with TRBJ1-5; D is ambiguous. Trimming left V 0 bases short and J 3 bases short, with 6 bases between. The CDR3 is 14 residues long. The germline CDR1 and CDR2 sequences are WSHSY and SAAADI.

This clonotype was seen many times. The CDR3 region is CATSDPTDGNYGYTF. As DNA, the CDR3 is TGTGCCACCAGTGATCCCACGGACGGTAACTATGGCTACACCTTC. The rearrangement links TRBV24-1 to TRBJ1-2; D remains ambiguous. The CDR3 has 15 amino acids. Germline V lookup: CDR1 KGHDR, CDR2 SFDVKD. V dropped 3 bases and J dropped 1 base, with 11 bases sitting between them.

V gene TRBV6-1 combines with J gene TRBJ1-3; D not certain. This CDR3 spans 16 amino acids. Germline loops: CDR1 MNHNS, CDR2 SASEGT. Trimming took 1 base from V and 4 from J, leaving 14 bases between them. The CDR3 coding sequence is TGTGCCAGCAGTGAAGGGGCCGGTAACGGAGGAAACACCATATATTTT. Translating it yields CASSEGAGNGGNTIYF.

The gene calls are TRBV15 and TRBJ2-5; D gene ambiguous. CDR3 length: 12 amino acids. V lost 2 bases and J 5 bases, leaving 6 bases between the germline ends. Germline V gene sequence: CDR1 LNHNV, CDR2 YYDKDF (reference sequence). The CDR3 DNA reads as TGTGCCACCAGCAGACTTGAGGAGACCCAGTACTTC. Amino acid sequence: CATSRLEETQYF.

In this sample, this clonotype turned up many times. The chain combines TRBV18 with TRBJ2-5, with D possibly called TRBD1 or TRBD2 (5 bases each). The CDR3 spans 15 residues. Germline V lookup: CDR1 KGHSH, CDR2 LQKENI. Trimming cost V 2 bases and J 0 bases, with 10 bases left between them. Here the CDR3 DNA reads TGTGCCAGCTCACCAGGGACGGATCACCAAGAGACCCAGTACTTC. This gives the protein CASSPGTDHQETQYF.